This entry is about one T cell receptor (beta chain). This sample stems from a study of blood T cells in healthy people across ages. The second PCR ran about 6 to 12 cycles with a sample-barcoded 5' primer and J-beta primers. TCRdb reprocessed the 5' RACE reads via MiXCR and lists one record per CDR3 protein. This sample carries about 1,500,000 distinct CDR3 sequences, 35% to 45% of them seen once, and the ten largest clones take approximately 7.9%. There are 14 residues in the CDR3. Germline CDR1 reads ENHRY; CDR2 reads SYGVKD. V shed 11 bases and J shed 6 bases, with 20 bases lying between them. Sequencing used blood. The rearrangement joins TRBV10-3 to TRBJ2-1; D gene ambiguous. The clonotype comes from a woman younger than 35 in good health. The CDR3 region is CAGPGHKKANEQFF. DNA of the CDR3: TGTGCCGGCCCGGGCCATAAAAAAGCCAATGAGCAGTTCTTC.